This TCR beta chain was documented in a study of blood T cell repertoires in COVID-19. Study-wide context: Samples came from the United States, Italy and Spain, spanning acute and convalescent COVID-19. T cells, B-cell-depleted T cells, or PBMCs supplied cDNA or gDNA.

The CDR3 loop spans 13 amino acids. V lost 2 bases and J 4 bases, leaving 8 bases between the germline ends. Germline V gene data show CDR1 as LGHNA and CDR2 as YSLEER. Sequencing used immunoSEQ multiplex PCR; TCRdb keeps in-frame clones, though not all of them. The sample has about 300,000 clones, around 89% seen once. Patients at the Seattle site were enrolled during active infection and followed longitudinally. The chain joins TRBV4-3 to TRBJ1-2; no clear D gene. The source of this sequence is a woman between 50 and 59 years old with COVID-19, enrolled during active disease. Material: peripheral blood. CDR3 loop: CASSQNRGYGYTF. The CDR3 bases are TGCGCCAGCAGCCAAAATCGGGGCTATGGCTACACCTTC.